Listed below are T cell receptor beta chains from one sample, sequenced in a study of Ad26.COV2.S vaccination and SARS-CoV-2 variants. Generated by immunoSEQ multiplex PCR, the TCRdb table keeps only in-frame clones and is missing some. The table lists around 340,000 clones, more than 85% of them singletons. Source: peripheral blood, taken in a trial of Ad26.COV2.S vaccine versus placebo. These receptors were taken from a person between 18 and 60 years old who received the Ad26.COV2.S COVID-19 vaccine or a placebo. Both conserved end residues are part of each CDR3. The D gene is left open where the match is weak. A clone size is listed for some rows: how often the clone was seen (once, few, many), or a class if it is expanded.

j_call: TRBJ2-1
v_call: TRBV9
clone_size: -
d_call: TRBD2
cdr3_nt: TGTGCCAGCAGCGTCGGACTAGCGGGAGGGCGAGATGGGGAGCAGTTCTTC
cdr3_aa: CASSVGLAGGRDGEQFF

j_call: TRBJ2-3
v_call: TRBV21-1
clone_size: -
d_call: -
cdr3_nt: TGTGCCAGCAGCAGATTCCGCATCCTCCAGTATTTT
cdr3_aa: CASSRFRILQYF

j_call: TRBJ1-5
v_call: TRBV19
clone_size: once
d_call: -
cdr3_nt: TGTGCCAGTAGTATAGCCCCCTCTGTGGCGCCCCAGCATTTT
cdr3_aa: CASSIAPSVAPQHF

j_call: TRBJ2-5
v_call: TRBV5-1
clone_size: -
d_call: -
cdr3_nt: TGCGCCAGCAGCTTAAGTCAGGGAATGGGAGAGACCCAGTACTTC
cdr3_aa: CASSLSQGMGETQYF

j_call: TRBJ1-1
v_call: TRBV18
clone_size: -
d_call: -
cdr3_nt: TGTGCCAGCTCACACACACCCACGGGTTTCATGAACACTGAAGCTTTCTTT
cdr3_aa: CASSHTPTGFMNTEAFF

j_call: TRBJ2-7
v_call: TRBV5-1
clone_size: -
d_call: TRBD1
cdr3_nt: TGCGCCAGCAGCACACTGACAGGGCCCTACGAGCAGTACTTC
cdr3_aa: CASSTLTGPYEQYF

j_call: TRBJ2-3
v_call: TRBV6-5
clone_size: once
d_call: -
cdr3_nt: TGTGCCAGCAGCGTCTGGGGGGGCACAGATACGCAGTATTTT
cdr3_aa: CASSVWGGTDTQYF

j_call: TRBJ2-1
v_call: TRBV18
clone_size: -
d_call: TRBD2
cdr3_nt: TGTGCCAGCTCACTGGAACTAGCGACCTACAATGAGCAGTTCTTC
cdr3_aa: CASSLELATYNEQFF

j_call: TRBJ1-2
v_call: TRBV28
clone_size: -
d_call: -
cdr3_nt: TGTGCCAGCAGTTTAAAGAGGTTCTATGGCTACACCTTC
cdr3_aa: CASSLKRFYGYTF

j_call: TRBJ2-7
v_call: TRBV5-1
clone_size: -
d_call: TRBD2
cdr3_nt: TGCGCCAGCAGCTTGGAGGCTAGCGGGAACGAGCAGTACTTC
cdr3_aa: CASSLEASGNEQYF

j_call: TRBJ1-2
v_call: TRBV29-1
clone_size: -
d_call: -
cdr3_nt: TGCAGCGCCCGACTGTCGGGGGGCAACTATGGCTACACCTTC
cdr3_aa: CSARLSGGNYGYTF

j_call: TRBJ2-7
v_call: TRBV19
clone_size: -
d_call: TRBD1
cdr3_nt: TGTGCCAGTAGTCCCAGGACAGGGGCCGCCTACGAGCAGTACTTC
cdr3_aa: CASSPRTGAAYEQYF